This T cell receptor (beta chain) appears in the sequencing data of a study of T cell changes during pregnancy in multiple sclerosis (dated by TCRdb to between 2019 and 2020). Broadly, across the study: The study looked at changes in the T cell repertoire across pregnancy in women with multiple sclerosis.

About this clone itself: Its antigen is unknown. Per-base quality was not reported, and no clone a single base away is much larger than it.

CDR1 PRHDT and CDR2 FYEKMQ are derived from the germline V gene (reference sequence). V is pared back by 5 bases and J by 5 bases, with 16 bases lying between the germline termini. The CDR3 goes from the cysteine to the phenylalanine over 15 residues. The CDR3 DNA has 45 bases and is translated from base 1. The library was obtained by the immunoSEQ multiplex PCR assay. Imported from immuneACCESS, the table was reduced by TCRdb to in-frame sequences with V and J called. These copies leave out some clones; in studies compared against another copy, an unresolved V gene accounts for under half, and the cause of the remainder is not known. The sample records 75,000 to 100,000 clones, just over 90% of which are singletons. Approximately 0.76% of the sample is in the top ten clones.

The sequencing here drew on peripheral blood, taken in the second trimester of pregnancy. This sequence was found in a female donor in good health, enrolled as a control in a pregnancy study. The chain joins TRBV13 to TRBJ2-1; the best D guess is TRBD2, with 7 bases matching. The CDR3 reads CASSPRGPLNNEQFF. The nucleotide sequence reads as follows: TGTGCCAGCAGCCCGCGGGGGCCCCTTAACAATGAGCAGTTCTTC.